This T cell receptor beta chain was documented in a study of cytomegalovirus exposure and HLA in healthy donors. The overall study: Within the Caucasian-associated ancestry cluster were 81% of the roughly 430 genotyped donors. General study results and limits: A reported reduction in N-insertions relative to the 666-donor mean was seen in an Asian-associated ancestry cluster in a later analysis.

Concerning this clone itself: The antigen remains undetermined.

This CDR3 has 14 residues. With 5 bases removed from V and 5 bases from J, the gap between germline ends came to 15 bases. Per germline, CDR1 SEHNR and CDR2 FQNEAQ (reference sequence). The PCR used 60 Vbeta and 13 Jbeta primers. Method: immunoSEQ multiplex PCR; TCRdb's copy keeps in-frame clones and lacks some. This table lists approximately 50,000 clones. The gene calls are TRBV7-9 and TRBJ1-1; weak D call: TRBD1 (5 bases). The receptor comes from a male donor in good health and CMV-seronegative. Sequencing was carried out using PBMCs. The CDR3 sequence is CASSEPGFRTEAFF. DNA of the CDR3: TGTGCCAGCAGCGAGCCAGGGTTTAGGACTGAAGCTTTCTTT.